Each of the 6 T cell receptor beta chains below was sequenced from the same sample in a study of blood T cell repertoires in COVID-19. The assay was immunoSEQ multiplex PCR, and TCRdb's table has in-frame clones only and misses some. The sample has approximately 440,000 clones, around 90% seen once. Specimen: PBMCs or T cells enriched from blood (not recorded which). These receptors all come from a woman between 18 and 29 years old who had recovered from COVID-19.

V and J are TRBV12-5 and TRBJ1-1, with D possibly matching TRBD1 (6 bases). Between the trimmed V and J ends, which lost 4 bases and 3 bases, there was a span of 18 bases. CDR3 length: 16 residues. CDR1 is LGHNT, CDR2 FRNRAP, per germline. CDR3 amino acids: CASGWLLGQLDTEAFF. The CDR3 DNA reads TGTGCTAGTGGTTGGCTGTTAGGACAGTTAGACACTGAAGCTTTCTTT.

This chain joins TRBV30 and TRBJ1-5, with D uncertain. Trimming pared 3 bases from V and 4 bases from J, leaving 10 bases between. Germline loops: CDR1 GTSNPN, CDR2 SVGIG (reference sequence). This CDR3 region has 13 residues. The CDR3 nucleotides read TGTGCCTGGAGCCCCGACACGAATCAGCCCCAGCATTTT. It yields the protein CAWSPDTNQPQHF. The full variable domain, rest sourced from reference TRBV30 and TRBJ1-5, is SQTIHQWPATLVQPVGSPLSLECTVEGTSNPNLYWYRQAAGRGLQLLFYSVGIGQISSEVPQNLSASRPQDRQFILSSKKLLLSDSGFYLCAWSPDTNQPQHFGDGTRLSIL.

CDR3: CASSQAGRIQYF. DNA of the CDR3: TGTGCCAGCAGCCAAGCCGGTCGGATTCAGTACTTC. The rearrangement links TRBV3-1 (or the pseudogene TRBV3-2) to TRBJ2-4; no clear D gene. V was shortened by 1 base and J by 10 bases, with 8 bases between the two germline ends. The germline gives CDR1 LGHDT, CDR2 YNNKEL (reference sequence). The CDR3 has 12 residues.

This chain joins TRBV18 and TRBJ2-2, with TRBD1 matching 7 bases. The V gene's germline CDR1 is KGHSH and CDR2 LQKENI. V shed 3 bases, J shed 5 bases, and the junction held 9 bases outside the gene matches. The CDR3 covers 16 residues. The CDR3 loop is CASSPSRDSTTGELFF. Here the CDR3 DNA reads TGTGCCAGCTCACCGTCACGGGACAGCACTACCGGGGAGCTGTTTTTT.

The chain carries TRBV20-1 and TRBJ2-7; 7 bases agree with TRBD2. The germline gives CDR1 DFQATT, CDR2 SNEGSKA (reference sequence). V lost 3 bases, J lost 7 bases, and 15 bases stayed unmatched. CDR3 size: 15 residues. The DNA of the CDR3 is TGCAGTGCTAGTTTCGGTCTTGTAGCGGGTACGGAGCAGTACTTC. It is translated as CSASFGLVAGTEQYF.

The J gene is TRBJ2-7, the V gene TRBV27; a possible D gene is TRBD2 (6 bases). V lost 5 bases, J lost 6 bases, and 23 bases lay in between. The CDR3 contains 16 residues. Germline V gene sequence: CDR1 MNHEY, CDR2 SMNVEV (reference sequence). CDR3 region: CASSPRDSGDVSEQYF. The CDR3 bases are TGTGCCAGCAGTCCCCGGGACTCGGGGGATGTTTCCGAGCAGTACTTC.